The 29 T cell receptor beta chains presented below share a single source sample, sequenced in a study of T cell repertoires in cytomegalovirus infection. TCRdb recomputed calls from the reads with MiXCR, one row per CDR3 protein. The sample has approximately 1,000,000 distinct CDR3 sequences, about a third seen once. These receptors have no known antigen. Sequenced material: cultured CD8+ T cells from PBMCs, taken from culture after CMV antigen stimulation. These receptors were obtained from a human donor in good health (CMV status not recorded). Some clones in this sample may be carry-over from other donors' samples.

Turning to this clonotype: A junction boundary mismatches the germline segment, possibly from a read error. This chain links TRBV9 with TRBJ1-1; 8 bases line up with TRBD1. CDR1 and CDR2 (germline): SGDLS, YYNGEE. The CDR3 length is 15 residues. In DNA, the CDR3 is TGTACCAGCAGCCCCCAGGACAGGGCTTGGGATGAAGCTTTCTTT. Protein sequence: CTSSPQDRAWDEAFF.

The rearrangement uses TRBV6-5 and TRBJ1-3, with a possible D match to TRBD1 (5 bases). Germline V CDR1 and CDR2: MNHEY, SVGAGI. Trimming cost V 5 bases and J 2 bases, with 16 bases left between them. The CDR3 is 16 amino acids. CDR3 bases: TGTGCCAGCAGTAACCCCCGGGGGAATCCTGGAAACACCATATATTTT. This encodes CASSNPRGNPGNTIYF.

The genes are TRBV7-6 and TRBJ1-1; weak D call: TRBD1 (6 bases). This CDR3 is 15 amino acids long. Trimming removed 1 base at V and 8 bases at J, with 17 bases between. Germline CDR1 and CDR2: SGHVS and FNYEAQ. The CDR3 loop is CASSLDLGTSQEAFF. Written as DNA, the CDR3 is TGTGCCAGCAGCTTAGATCTCGGGACATCCCAAGAAGCTTTCTTT.

This clonotype was found a few times. The chain has TRBV2 and TRBJ2-3; 9 nucleotides agree with TRBD2. The CDR3 totals 15 residues. Germline V CDR1 and CDR2: SNHLY, FYNNEI. V dropped 7 bases and J dropped 6; count of bases not matched to a gene: 11. Written as DNA, the CDR3 is TGTGCCAGCACTTTCCGCCTAGCGGGGTTGGATACGCAGTATTTT. Its translation: CASTFRLAGLDTQYF.

CDR3 in DNA: TGCGCCAGCAGCTTCACAGGGACAGACCGATATGGCTACACCTTC. Protein sequence: CASSFTGTDRYGYTF. V is TRBV5-1 and J is TRBJ1-2; 7 bases agree with TRBD1. The V and J ends lost 2 bases and 5 bases, in that order; junction bases with no gene match: 9. CDR1 is SGHRS, CDR2 YFSETQ, per germline. The CDR3 consists of 15 residues. The full variable domain, its missing parts supplied by reference TRBV5-1 and TRBJ1-2, is KAGVTQTPRYLIKTRGQQVTLSCSPISGHRSVSWYQQTPGQGLQFLFEYFSETQRNKGNFPGRFSGRQFSNSRSEMNVSTLELGDSALYLCASSFTGTDRYGYTFGSGTRLTVV.

This clonotype came up many times. The chain has TRBV7-6 and TRBJ2-6; D possibly uses TRBD1 or TRBD2 (5 bases each). V dropped 7 bases and J dropped 0 bases, with 16 bases sitting between them. Germline CDR1 and CDR2: SGHVS and FNYEAQ. This CDR3 spans 17 amino acids. CDR3 DNA: TGTGCCAGCACAGGGAGCAAATCCAGCTCTGGGGCCAACGTCCTGACTTTC. Protein sequence: CASTGSKSSSGANVLTF.

The chain uses TRBV28 and TRBJ2-5; TRBD2 matches at 9 bases. Germline trimming cut 3 bases from V and 5 bases from J; bases unmatched to any gene: 7. The CDR3 extends over 15 amino acids. Germline V CDR1 and CDR2: MDHEN, SYDVKM. CDR3 protein: CASSFGRGGLETQYF. CDR3 nucleotides: TGTGCCAGCAGTTTTGGGCGGGGGGGGTTGGAGACCCAGTACTTC.

About this clonotype itself: Being one base from a much bigger clone, this may be a read error. J is TRBJ1-1 and V is TRBV7-6, with TRBD1 as a possible D gene (5 bases). The CDR3 is 14 amino acids. Germline CDR1 and CDR2: SGHVS and FNYEAQ. The CDR3 loop reads CVSSLAGWNTEAFF. The CDR3 nucleotides read TGTGTCAGCAGCTTAGCAGGGTGGAACACTGAAGCTTTCTTT.

The rearrangement uses TRBV7-8 and TRBJ2-7; TRBD2 aligns across 9 bases. The CDR3 is 14 residues long. V lost 0 bases, J lost 5 bases, and 2 bases stayed unmatched. Germline V gene sequence: CDR1 SGHVS, CDR2 FQNEAQ. Here the CDR3 DNA reads TGTGCCAGCAGCTTAGCCGGGACTAGCAACGAGCAGTACGTC. It yields the protein CASSLAGTSNEQYV.

The chain carries TRBV10-3 and TRBJ2-7; TRBD1 agrees at 7 bases. Trimming at V came to 10 bases and at J to 0 bases, leaving 9 bases not matched to a gene. Per the germline V gene, CDR1 is ENHRY and CDR2 is SYGVKD. The CDR3 totals 14 residues. The CDR3 loop is CASHSGTDSYEQYF. CDR3 DNA: TGTGCCAGCCATTCCGGGACAGACTCCTACGAGCAGTACTTC.

For this clonotype: The junction departs from germline at one end; a sequencing error may be responsible. The chain recombines TRBV7-6 with TRBJ2-1; 7 bases fit TRBD1. The germline V gene encodes CDR1 SGHVS and CDR2 FNYEAQ. The CDR3 runs 17 residues. The CDR3 sequence is CTSSLFIGTDWLNEQFF. The DNA for the CDR3 is TGTACCAGCAGCTTATTTATCGGGACAGACTGGCTCAATGAGCAGTTCTTC. Full variable domain (remainder filled in from reference TRBV7-6 and TRBJ2-1): GAGVSQSPRYKVTKRGQDVALRCDPISGHVSLYWYRQALGQGPEFLTYFNYEAQQDKSGLPNDRFSAERPEGSISTLTIQRTEQRDSAMYRCTSSLFIGTDWLNEQFFGPGTRLTVL.

To note about this clonotype: A much bigger clone sits one base away, suggesting this may be a read error. The chain recombines TRBV7-6 with TRBJ2-2; TRBD2 might be the D (6 bases). The germline gives CDR1 SGHVS, CDR2 FNYEAQ. This CDR3 comprises 16 residues. The CDR3 region has the DNA TGTGTCAGCAGCTTAACTAGCAGTCCGAACACCGGGGAGCTGTTTTTT. Its translation is CVSSLTSSPNTGELFF.

CDR3 bases: TGCGCCAGCAGCCAGGAACCTAGAGGACGAGAGACCCAGTACTTC. Translation gives CASSQEPRGRETQYF. This chain joins TRBV4-1 and TRBJ2-5; no definite D call. The germline V gene encodes CDR1 MGHRA and CDR2 YSYEKL. V shed 3 bases and J shed 4 bases, with 15 bases lying between them. CDR3 length: 15 amino acids.

This clonotype appeared a few times. The V call is TRBV15, the J call TRBJ1-5; D might be TRBD1 (6 bases). Germline V gene sequence: CDR1 LNHNV, CDR2 YYDKDF (reference sequence). This CDR3 is 14 amino acids long. The V end was cut by 5 bases, the J end by 7 bases, with 15 bases between. The CDR3 bases are TGTGCCACCAGCTCACGACAGGCGAGACAGCCCCAGCATTTT. Encoded protein: CATSSRQARQPQHF. The full variable domain, completed using reference TRBV15 and TRBJ1-5, is DAMVIQNPRYQVTQFGKPVTLSCSQTLNHNVMYWYQQKSSQAPKLLFHYYDKDFNNEADTPDNFQSRRPNTSFCFLDIRSPGLGDTAMYLCATSSRQARQPQHFGDGTRLSIL.

The chain carries TRBV19 and TRBJ1-4; TRBD1 agrees at 7 bases. Germline V lookup: CDR1 LNHDA, CDR2 SQIVND (reference sequence). The J segment lost 10 bases and the V segment lost 3 bases, leaving 11 bases of the junction unmatched. The CDR3 has 15 residues. The CDR3 DNA sequence: TGTGCCAGTAGTATCGCGGACAGGAACCCCGGAAAACTGTTTTTT. Residues: CASSIADRNPGKLFF.

CDR3: CASSLSLDSEQYV. Written as DNA, the CDR3 is TGTGCCAGCAGCTTGTCCCTTGACTCCGAGCAGTACGTC. The genes are TRBV5-5 and TRBJ2-7; D unresolved. V gave up 1 base and J gave up 6 bases, with 11 bases separating them. CDR3 size: 13 residues. Germline V gene sequence: CDR1 SGHKS, CDR2 YYEKEE (reference sequence).

This clonotype was seen more than once but under ten times. The V gene is TRBV12-3 or TRBV12-4, the J gene TRBJ2-5; D is undetermined. V dropped 6 bases and J dropped 6 bases, with 14 bases sitting between them. The CDR3 is made up of 13 amino acids. The CDR3 reads CASRLQWAKTQYF. The CDR3 bases are TGTGCCAGCAGACTACAGTGGGCTAAGACCCAGTACTTC.

The chain combines TRBV5-8 with TRBJ2-1; 7 bases align to TRBD1. J was trimmed by 2 bases and V by 3 bases; bases with no gene match: 11. The germline V gene encodes CDR1 SGHTS and CDR2 YDEGEE. The CDR3 extends over 17 amino acids. CDR3 bases: TGTGCCAGCAGCTCCGCTACAGGGGTTCGGGCCTACAATGAGCAGTTCTTC. Amino acids: CASSSATGVRAYNEQFF.

The J gene is TRBJ2-7, the V gene TRBV29-1, with 7 bases lining up with TRBD2. V lost 6 bases and J lost 2; bases outside the gene matches: 10. This CDR3 is built from 14 residues. CDR1 SQVTM and CDR2 ANQGSEA come from the germline V gene. The CDR3 region has the DNA TGCAGCGTCTTTGGGGGGGACGGCCCCTACGAGCAGTACTTC. This translates into CSVFGGDGPYEQYF.

This clonotype turned up a few times. This chain's CDR3 is CASSLGGGSGELFF. For the CDR3, the DNA is TGTGCCAGCAGCTTAGGCGGAGGGTCCGGGGAGCTGTTTTTT. The chain joins TRBV7-6 to TRBJ2-2, with D perhaps matching TRBD2 (6 bases). Per germline, CDR1 SGHVS and CDR2 FNYEAQ. V lost 1 base to trimming and J lost 6 bases, with 9 bases between them. The CDR3 has 14 amino acids.

The CDR3 bases are TGTGCCACCAGGGGGCGCGTTGAAAAACTGTTTTTT. This gives the protein CATRGRVEKLFF. The chain couples TRBV2 to TRBJ1-4, with 8 positions matching TRBD1. This CDR3 contains 12 residues. J was trimmed by 7 bases and V by 10 bases; bases with no gene match: 5. Germline CDR1 SNHLY, CDR2 FYNNEI. The full variable domain, in which reference TRBV2 and TRBJ1-4 provide the parts outside the CDR3, is EPEVTQTPSHQVTQMGQEVILRCVPISNHLYFYWYRQILGQKVEFLVSFYNNEISEKSEIFDDQFSVERPDGSNFTLKIRSTKLEDSAMYFCATRGRVEKLFFGSGTQLSVL.

This clonotype was detected a few times. This chain connects TRBV5-6 to TRBJ2-5; TRBD2 agrees at 8 bases. V dropped 4 bases and J dropped 2; count of bases not matched to a gene: 10. The CDR3 spans 16 residues. CDR1 and CDR2 from the germline V gene are SGHDT and YYEEEE. CDR3 in DNA: TGTGCCAGCAGCCAGCGTGAGCCGGGGGGGCAAGAGACCCAGTACTTC. Protein: CASSQREPGGQETQYF. Looking up the rest from reference TRBV5-6 and TRBJ2-5 gives the full variable domain: DAGVTQSPTHLIKTRGQQVTLRCSPKSGHDTVSWYQQALGQGPQFIFQYYEEEERQRGNFPDRFSGHQFPNYSSELNVNALLLGDSALYLCASSQREPGGQETQYFGPGTRLLVL.

This clonotype was recorded a few times. The chain combines TRBV7-6 with TRBJ2-5, with TRBD2 matching over 9 bases. CDR1 SGHVS and CDR2 FNYEAQ come from the germline V gene. The CDR3 sequence is 17 residues long. Trimming at V came to 1 base and at J to 5 bases, leaving 11 bases not matched to a gene. The CDR3 bases are TGTGCCAGCAGCTTAGTTCCTAGCGGGGTAAAGTGGGAGACCCAGTACTTC. Protein product: CASSLVPSGVKWETQYF.

The chain couples TRBV27 to TRBJ2-7; D is possibly TRBD2 (5 bases). The CDR3 totals 14 residues. Deletions cut 3 bases from V and 0 bases from J, with 9 bases between. Germline V gives CDR1 MNHEY, CDR2 SMNVEV (reference sequence). Written as DNA, the CDR3 is TGTGCCAGCAGTTTGAACGGGATCTCCTACGAGCAGTACTTC. This encodes CASSLNGISYEQYF.

V usage is TRBV7-3 and J usage is TRBJ2-3; a possible D gene is TRBD2 (5 bases). The CDR3 runs 13 residues. Looked up from germline, CDR1 is SGHTA and CDR2 is FQGTGA. Trimming took 10 bases from V and 4 from J, leaving 15 bases between them. The CDR3 nucleotides are TGTGCCAACACAGAGGGTGGCGCAGATACGCAGTATTTT. Translated, it gives CANTEGGADTQYF.

In nucleotides, the CDR3 is TGCAGTGCTAGGGGAAGAGACTATACTCCCGTTGGTGGATTAACTCACGAGCAGTACTTC. Its protein product is CSARGRDYTPVGGLTHEQYF. The chain is built from TRBV20-1 and TRBJ2-7; weak D call: TRBD2 (5 bases). Germline values: CDR1 DFQATT, CDR2 SNEGSKA (reference sequence). With 3 bases removed from V and 5 bases from J, the gap between germline ends came to 35 bases. There are 20 residues in the CDR3.

This clonotype was seen only a few times. A much larger clone sits a single nucleotide away, making a read error possible. The J gene is TRBJ1-4, the V gene TRBV7-9; TRBD1 agrees at 10 bases. With V trimmed by 5 bases and J by 6 bases, 0 bases remained unmatched. CDR3 length: 13 amino acids. CDR1 SEHNR and CDR2 FQNEAQ come from the germline V gene (reference sequence). The CDR3 is CASSGTGDEKLFF. DNA of the CDR3: TGTGCCAGCAGCGGGACAGGGGATGAAAAACTGTTTTTT.

The table lists this clonotype with many counts. The J gene is TRBJ2-5, the V gene TRBV7-8; D is tentatively TRBD1 or TRBD2 (5 bases each). The germline gives CDR1 SGHVS, CDR2 FQNEAQ. This CDR3 has 15 amino acids. Trimming cost V 6 bases and J 4 bases, with 18 bases left between them. DNA for the CDR3: TGTGCCAGCAGGCCAACCGGACCTGGGGGAGAGACCCAGTACTTC. It encodes CASRPTGPGGETQYF.

The chain combines TRBV7-6 with TRBJ1-4; D remains ambiguous. The CDR3 is 15 amino acids. Germline loops: CDR1 SGHVS, CDR2 FNYEAQ. V was trimmed by 5 bases and J by 5 bases, leaving 15 bases between them. In DNA form, the CDR3 reads TGTGCCAGCAGCCCACGTGGAGGGATCAATGAAAAACTGTTTTTT. It encodes CASSPRGGINEKLFF. The full variable domain, in which reference TRBV7-6 and TRBJ1-4 provide the parts outside the CDR3, is GAGVSQSPRYKVTKRGQDVALRCDPISGHVSLYWYRQALGQGPEFLTYFNYEAQQDKSGLPNDRFSAERPEGSISTLTIQRTEQRDSAMYRCASSPRGGINEKLFFGSGTQLSVL.